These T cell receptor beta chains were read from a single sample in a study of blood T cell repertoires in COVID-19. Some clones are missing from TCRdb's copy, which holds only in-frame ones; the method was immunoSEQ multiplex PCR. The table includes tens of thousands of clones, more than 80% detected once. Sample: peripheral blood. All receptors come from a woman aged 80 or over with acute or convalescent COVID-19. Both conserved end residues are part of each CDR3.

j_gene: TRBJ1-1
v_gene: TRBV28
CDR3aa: CASGGMDTEAFF

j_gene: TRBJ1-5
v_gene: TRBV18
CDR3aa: CASSLKRNQPQHF

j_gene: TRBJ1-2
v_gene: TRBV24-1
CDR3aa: CATSDPGDGYGYTF

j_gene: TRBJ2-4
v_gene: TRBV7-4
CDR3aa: CASSLALAGGLAKNIQYF

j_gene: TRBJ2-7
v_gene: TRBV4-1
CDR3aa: CASSRDQGSAYEQYF

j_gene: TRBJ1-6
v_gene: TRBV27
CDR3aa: CASSRRQGLSPLHF

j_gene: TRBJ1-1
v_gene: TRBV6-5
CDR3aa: CASTGTGSTEAFF

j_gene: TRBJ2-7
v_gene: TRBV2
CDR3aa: CASGQGYEQYF

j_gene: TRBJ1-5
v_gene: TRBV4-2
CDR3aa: CASSQEGGGFNQPQHF

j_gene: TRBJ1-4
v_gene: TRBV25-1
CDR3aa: CASTSLQGAGEKLFF

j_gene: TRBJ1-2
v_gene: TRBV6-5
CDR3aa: CASSNRGSRGGYTF

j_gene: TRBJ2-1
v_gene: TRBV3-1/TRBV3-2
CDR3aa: CASSQAGTGGKYYNEQFF

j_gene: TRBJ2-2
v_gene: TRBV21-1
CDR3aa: CASSKILFTGELFF

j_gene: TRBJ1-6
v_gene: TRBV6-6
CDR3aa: CASSLETDNSPLHF

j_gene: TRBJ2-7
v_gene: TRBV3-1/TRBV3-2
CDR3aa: CASSQQGTPEQYF

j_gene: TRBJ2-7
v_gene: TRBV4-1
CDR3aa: CASSLIAGGSYEQYF

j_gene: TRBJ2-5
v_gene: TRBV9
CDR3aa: CASSAAQGPQETQYF

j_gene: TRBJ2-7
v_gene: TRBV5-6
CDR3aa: CASSRGYEQYF

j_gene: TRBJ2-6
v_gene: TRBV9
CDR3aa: CASSPRSGTLPGANVLTF

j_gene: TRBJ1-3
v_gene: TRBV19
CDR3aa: CASSDISGNTIYF

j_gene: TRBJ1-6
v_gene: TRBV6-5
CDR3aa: CASSWVGANSPLHF

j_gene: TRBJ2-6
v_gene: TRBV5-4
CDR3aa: CASSLGTGGTSGANVLTF

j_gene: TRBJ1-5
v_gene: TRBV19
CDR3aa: CASSGGQGGNQPQHF

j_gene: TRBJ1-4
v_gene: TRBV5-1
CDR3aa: CASSPGQGEKLFF

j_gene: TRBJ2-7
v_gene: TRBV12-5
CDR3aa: CASGRGGQQYF

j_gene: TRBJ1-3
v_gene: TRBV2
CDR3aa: CASSFLTGAAGNTIYF

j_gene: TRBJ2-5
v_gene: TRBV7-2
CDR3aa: CASSGGLARQETQYF

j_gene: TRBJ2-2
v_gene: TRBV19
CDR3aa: CASSMLRETNTGELFF

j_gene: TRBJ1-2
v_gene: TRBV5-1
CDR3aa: CASSFGDRKANYGYTF

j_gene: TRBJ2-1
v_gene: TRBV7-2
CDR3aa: CASSLGGSYNEQFF

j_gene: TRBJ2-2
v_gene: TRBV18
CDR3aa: CASSHTQTGPDTGELFF

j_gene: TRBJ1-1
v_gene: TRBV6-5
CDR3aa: CASSKTFGNTEAFF

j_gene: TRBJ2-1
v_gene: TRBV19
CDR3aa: CASSIVWGRASSSFF

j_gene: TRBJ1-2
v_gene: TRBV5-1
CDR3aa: CASGTGTYGYTF

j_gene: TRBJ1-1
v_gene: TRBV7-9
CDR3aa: CASRPTGPNTEAFF

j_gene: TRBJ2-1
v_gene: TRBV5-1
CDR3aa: CASSPSAGREGFF

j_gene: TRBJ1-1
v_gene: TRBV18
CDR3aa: CASSQGSSTEAFF

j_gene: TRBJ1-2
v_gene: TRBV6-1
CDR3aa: CASSEGGRKGGYTF

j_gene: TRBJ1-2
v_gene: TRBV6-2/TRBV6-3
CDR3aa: CASSFNQGTSGYTF

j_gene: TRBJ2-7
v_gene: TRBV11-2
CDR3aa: CASSPSGIAGGQYF

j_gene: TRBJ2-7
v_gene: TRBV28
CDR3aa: CASRPSGGQGTLEEQYF

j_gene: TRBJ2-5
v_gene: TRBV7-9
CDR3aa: CASSLSAGARETQYF

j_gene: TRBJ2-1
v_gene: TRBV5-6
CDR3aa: CASSFGLAGGRHEQFF

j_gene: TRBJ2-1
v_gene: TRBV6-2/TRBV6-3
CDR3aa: CASSYRLAEQFF

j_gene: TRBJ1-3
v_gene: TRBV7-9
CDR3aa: CASSKGLMSSGNTIYF

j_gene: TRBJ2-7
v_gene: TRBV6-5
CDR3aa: CASRRGIEYEQYF

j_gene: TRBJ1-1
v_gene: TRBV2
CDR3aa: CAISPGTPNTEAFF

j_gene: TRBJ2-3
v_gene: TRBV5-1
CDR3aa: CASSLDGTDTQYF

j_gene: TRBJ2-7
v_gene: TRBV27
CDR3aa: CASSFKAGYEQYF

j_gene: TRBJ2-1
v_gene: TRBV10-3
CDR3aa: CAISDRDSKPYNEQFF

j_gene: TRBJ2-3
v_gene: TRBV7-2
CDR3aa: CASSLVGHNTDTQYF

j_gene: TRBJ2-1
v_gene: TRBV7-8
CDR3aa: CASSLTGGPVEQFF

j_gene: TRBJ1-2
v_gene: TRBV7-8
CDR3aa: CASSSYSDSYGYTF

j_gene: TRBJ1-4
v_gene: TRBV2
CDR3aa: CASSVETNEKLFF

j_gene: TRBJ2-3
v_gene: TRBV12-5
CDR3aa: CASGLGQGGTDTQYF

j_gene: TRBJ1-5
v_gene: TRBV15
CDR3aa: CATSRFVGTGAGQPQHF

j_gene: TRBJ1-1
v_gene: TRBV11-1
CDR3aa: CASRRESEAFF

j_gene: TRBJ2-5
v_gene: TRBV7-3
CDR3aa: CASSLGQSETQYF

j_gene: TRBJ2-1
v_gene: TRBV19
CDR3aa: CASSIGRGDEQFF